The following is a TCR beta chain sequence with its context. This sample is drawn from a study of T cell changes during pregnancy in multiple sclerosis. Method: immunoSEQ multiplex PCR; TCRdb's copy keeps in-frame clones and lacks some. In the table there are tens of thousands of clones, 75% to 90% of which are singletons. Sequences were derived from CD4+ T cells from peripheral blood mononuclear cells, sampled in the third trimester of pregnancy. The origin of this receptor is a female donor with multiple sclerosis, enrolled in a pregnancy study.

For the CDR3, the DNA is TGTGCCAGTAGTCTCACAGGGGGCGCCTACAATGAGCAGTTCTTC. It is translated as CASSLTGGAYNEQFF. The chain has TRBV19 and TRBJ2-1; 9 bases fit TRBD1. V trimming: 5 bases; J trimming: 2 bases; junction bases outside the gene matches: 4. Germline V gene lookup returns CDR1 LNHDA and CDR2 SQIVND (reference sequence). The CDR3 is made up of 15 amino acids.